This entry features one T cell receptor (beta chain) sequence. Its antigen is currently not known. It has no much larger one-base neighbor in the sample; base qualities were not kept. Data came from an Illumina NovaSeq 6000. TCRalpha and TCRbeta cDNA libraries were built by 5'RACE with constant-segment primers, adding sample barcodes and unique molecular identifiers. RNA was extracted from every sample with Trizol reagent. Libraries were amplified in two PCR steps, with a second sample barcode and Illumina TruSeq adapters added in the second step. Sequencing of the libraries was done on an Illumina NovaSeq, producing 2 x 150 bp paired-end reads. Regarding the original processing steps: The reads were demultiplexed and collapsed into UMI-guided consensus sequences using migec v1.2.7. Using mixcr v2.1.11, the UMI consensuses were aligned to TRA and TRB V and J templates and assembled into clonotypes. A clonotype was counted as expanded or contracted only when both edgeR and NoisET called the clonotype significant, with the noise models trained on biological replicates. For edgeR calls, the cutoffs were a false discovery rate-adjusted p below 0.01 and a log2 fold-change threshold of 1. PCA with hierarchical clustering of max-normalized trajectories of the 1000 most abundant clonotypes was used as exploratory dynamics analysis. The CD4 or CD8 phenotype of responding clones was assigned using the separately sequenced CD4+ and CD8+ repertoires. The public reads were run again by TCRdb, first through fastp at Q25 and then through MiXCR, and only productive beta chains were kept. Rows with one shared CDR3 protein collapse into an entry with the most common genes and DNA. It is TCRdb's table, rather than the study itself, that gives the V and J calls and clone size. The table for this sample lists roughly 300,000 distinct CDR3 sequences; less than 9.5% of them were counted only once. The ten top clones hold about 20% of the sample.

The CDR1 and CDR2 encoded by the germline V gene are LGHNA and YNFKEQ. CDR3 length: 18 amino acids, cysteine to phenylalanine. The read is trimmed to its CDR3 DNA, 54 bases read in frame from base 1. At the junction V is shortened by 2 bases and J by 0 bases, with 14 bases in between. This sample was taken from a study of T-cell memory formation after mild COVID-19 listed by TCRdb under 2021. As for the study more broadly: TCR sequence clusters from the two donors were largely donor specific. In a couple of donors, T-cell clones that expanded and contracted after mild COVID-19 were followed by sequencing TCRalpha and TCRbeta repertoires longitudinally. The cohort comprised two young, previously healthy adult volunteers, one female and one male. The investigation overall reported the following: Clones that contracted from day 15 to 85 showed balanced CD4/CD8 phenotypes, whereas a second wave of clones that expanded from day 15 to 37 leaned towards CD4+. Only two mild cases were covered by the study, and larger cohorts that include severe cases with pre-infection samples were considered necessary. Whether the second-wave clones peaking on day 37 were SARS-CoV-2 specific was not confirmed. Contracting CD4+ clones appeared mostly in the CM and EM memory subsets, whereas CD8+ clones were enriched in EMRA. Some responding clones were detected in pre-infection memory, which suggested that pre-existing cross-reactive memory T cells had joined the SARS-CoV-2 response.

PBMCs were isolated by Ficoll-Paque density gradient centrifugation. The material sequenced was PBMCs or a T cell subset sorted from them (not recorded which). The chain links TRBV4-2 with TRBJ1-6; a tentative D match to TRBD1 spans 5 bases. This sequence was found in a young man who had mild COVID-19 (a few samples of this study predate the infection). The sample titles of this study are shuffled in the database, so cell type and time point are left out; the donor was told from shared clones. The nucleotide sequence is given as TGTGCCAGCAGCCAATTGGACACCAAATACTCCTATAATTCACCCCTCCACTTT. Protein translation: CASSQLDTKYSYNSPLHF.